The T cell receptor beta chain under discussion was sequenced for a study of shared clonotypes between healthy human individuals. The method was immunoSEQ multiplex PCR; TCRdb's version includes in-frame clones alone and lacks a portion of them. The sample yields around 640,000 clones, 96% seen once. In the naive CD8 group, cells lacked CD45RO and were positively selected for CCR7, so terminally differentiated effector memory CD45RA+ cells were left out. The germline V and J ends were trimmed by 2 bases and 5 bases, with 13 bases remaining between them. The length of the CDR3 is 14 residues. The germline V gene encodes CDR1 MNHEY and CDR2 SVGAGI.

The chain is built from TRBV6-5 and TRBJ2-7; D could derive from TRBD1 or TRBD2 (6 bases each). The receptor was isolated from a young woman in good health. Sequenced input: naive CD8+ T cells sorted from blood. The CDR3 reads CASSYRPRGDEQYF. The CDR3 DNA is TGTGCCAGCAGTTACCGACCGAGGGGGGACGAGCAGTACTTC.